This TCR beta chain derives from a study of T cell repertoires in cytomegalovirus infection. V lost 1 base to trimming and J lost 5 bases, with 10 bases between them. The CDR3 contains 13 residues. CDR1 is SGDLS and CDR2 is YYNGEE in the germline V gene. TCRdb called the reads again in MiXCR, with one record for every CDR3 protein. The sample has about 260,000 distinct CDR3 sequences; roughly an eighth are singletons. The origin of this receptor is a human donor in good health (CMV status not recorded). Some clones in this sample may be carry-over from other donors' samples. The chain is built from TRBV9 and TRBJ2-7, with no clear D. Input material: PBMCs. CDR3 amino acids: CASSVSPKDEQYF. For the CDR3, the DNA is TGTGCCAGCAGCGTATCCCCTAAGGACGAGCAGTACTTC.